This paragraph covers one TCR beta chain sequence. Antigen: not known. This sample is part of a study of OX40 agonist ivuxolimab in advanced cancers. On the study more broadly: Two patients with cutaneous melanoma and one with hepatocellular carcinoma, three in total, showed partial responses.

Produced via immunoSEQ multiplex PCR; TCRdb's table is partial and in-frame only. The data show 40,000 or so clones, with 89% seen just once and around 0.6% held by the top ten. Broader study findings: At doses 0.1 to 3.0 mg/kg, CD4+ and CD8+ clones expanded.

The CDR3 sequence is 16 residues long. Trimming cost V 4 bases and J 0 bases, with 16 bases left between them. The germline V gene encodes CDR1 SGDLS and CDR2 YYNGEE. The sample in question was CD4+ or CD8+ T cells sorted from blood, obtained in a trial of the OX40 agonist ivuxolimab. The chain is built from TRBV9 and TRBJ1-1; D ambiguous. This sequence was found in an adult with an advanced solid tumor such as melanoma, head and neck, liver or kidney cancer. The DNA of the CDR3 is TGTGCCAGCAGCCCCCGGGCAGACCCTATGAACACTGAAGCTTTCTTT. Protein sequence: CASSPRADPMNTEAFF.